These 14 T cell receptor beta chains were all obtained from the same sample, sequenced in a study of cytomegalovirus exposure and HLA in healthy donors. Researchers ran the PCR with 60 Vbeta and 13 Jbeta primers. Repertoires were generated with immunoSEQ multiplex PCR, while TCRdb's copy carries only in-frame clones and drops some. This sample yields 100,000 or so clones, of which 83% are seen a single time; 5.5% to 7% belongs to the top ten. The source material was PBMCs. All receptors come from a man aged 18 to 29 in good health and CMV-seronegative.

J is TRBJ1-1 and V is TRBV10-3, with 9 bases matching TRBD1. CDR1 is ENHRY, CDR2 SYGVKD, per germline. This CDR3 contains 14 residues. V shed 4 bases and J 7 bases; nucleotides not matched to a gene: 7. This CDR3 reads CAISAVQGAGEAFF. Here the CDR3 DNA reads TGTGCCATCAGTGCCGTACAGGGGGCAGGTGAAGCTTTCTTT.

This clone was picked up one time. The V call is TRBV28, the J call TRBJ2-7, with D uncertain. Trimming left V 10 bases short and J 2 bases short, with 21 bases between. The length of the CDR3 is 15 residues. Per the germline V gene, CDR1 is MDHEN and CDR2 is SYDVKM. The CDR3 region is CATASPGGNTYEQYF. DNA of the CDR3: TGTGCCACCGCTTCCCCCGGCGGCAATACCTACGAGCAGTACTTC.

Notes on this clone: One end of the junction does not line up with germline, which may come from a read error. CDR3 nucleotides: TGTTCCAGCAGCCCTCAGGGGGCACTGGGCGAGCAGTACTTC. Translation: CSSSPQGALGEQYF. The V and J genes are TRBV7-9 and TRBJ2-7; 8 bases are a match to TRBD1. The CDR3 extends over 14 amino acids. CDR1 is SEHNR, CDR2 FQNEAQ, per germline (reference sequence).

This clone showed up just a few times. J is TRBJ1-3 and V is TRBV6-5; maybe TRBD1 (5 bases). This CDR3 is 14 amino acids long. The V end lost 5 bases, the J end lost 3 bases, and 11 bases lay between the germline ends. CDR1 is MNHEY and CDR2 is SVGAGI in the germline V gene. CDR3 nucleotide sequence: TGTGCCAGCAGTGCTCAGGGTAGTGGAAACACCATATATTTT. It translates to CASSAQGSGNTIYF.

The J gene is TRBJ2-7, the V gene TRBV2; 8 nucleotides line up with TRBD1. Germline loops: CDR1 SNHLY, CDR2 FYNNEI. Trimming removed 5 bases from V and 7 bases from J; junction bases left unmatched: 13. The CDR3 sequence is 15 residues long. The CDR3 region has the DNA TGTGCCAGCAGTCAACCCAAGACAGGGGCTTCGGAGCAGTACTTC. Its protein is CASSQPKTGASEQYF. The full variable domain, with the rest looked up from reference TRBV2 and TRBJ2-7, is EPEVTQTPSHQVTQMGQEVILRCVPISNHLYFYWYRQILGQKVEFLVSFYNNEISEKSEIFDDQFSVERPDGSNFTLKIRSTKLEDSAMYFCASSQPKTGASEQYFGPGTRLTVT.

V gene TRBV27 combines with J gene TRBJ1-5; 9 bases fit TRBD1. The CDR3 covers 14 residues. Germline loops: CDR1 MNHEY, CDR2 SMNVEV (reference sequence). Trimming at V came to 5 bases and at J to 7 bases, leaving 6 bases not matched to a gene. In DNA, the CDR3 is TGTGCCAGCAGTCTAGACAGGGGGAGCCAGCCCCAGCATTTT. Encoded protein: CASSLDRGSQPQHF.

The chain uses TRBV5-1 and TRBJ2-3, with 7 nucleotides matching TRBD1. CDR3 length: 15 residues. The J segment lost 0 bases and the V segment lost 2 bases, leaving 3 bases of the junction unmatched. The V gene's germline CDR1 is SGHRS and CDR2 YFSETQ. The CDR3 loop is CASSFRDSSTDTQYF. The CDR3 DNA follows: TGCGCCAGCAGCTTCCGGGACAGCAGCACAGATACGCAGTATTTT.

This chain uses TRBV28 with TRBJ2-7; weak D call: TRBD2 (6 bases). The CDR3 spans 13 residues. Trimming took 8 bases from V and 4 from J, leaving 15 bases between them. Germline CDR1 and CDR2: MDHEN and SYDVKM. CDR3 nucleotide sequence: TGTGCCAGCGGAGTAGCCCGGGGGTACGAGCAGTACTTC. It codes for CASGVARGYEQYF.

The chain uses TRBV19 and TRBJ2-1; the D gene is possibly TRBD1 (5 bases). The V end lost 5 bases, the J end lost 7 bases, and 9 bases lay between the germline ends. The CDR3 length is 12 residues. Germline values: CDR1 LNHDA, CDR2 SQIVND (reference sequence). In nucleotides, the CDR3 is TGTGCCAGTAGTCCACAGGTGAATGAGCAGTTCTTC. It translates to CASSPQVNEQFF.

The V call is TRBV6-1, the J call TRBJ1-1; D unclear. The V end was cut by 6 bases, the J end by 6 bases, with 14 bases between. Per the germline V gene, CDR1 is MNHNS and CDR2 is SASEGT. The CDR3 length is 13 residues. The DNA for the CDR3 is TGTGCCAGCAGAGCCCTTACGGAGGCTGAAGCTTTCTTT. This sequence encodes CASRALTEAEAFF.

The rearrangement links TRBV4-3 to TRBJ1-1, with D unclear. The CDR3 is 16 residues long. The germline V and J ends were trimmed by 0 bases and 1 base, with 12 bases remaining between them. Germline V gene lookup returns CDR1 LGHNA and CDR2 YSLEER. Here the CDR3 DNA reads TGCGCCAGCAGCCAAGATCCTAATGGAGCGAACACTGAAGCTTTCTTT. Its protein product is CASSQDPNGANTEAFF.

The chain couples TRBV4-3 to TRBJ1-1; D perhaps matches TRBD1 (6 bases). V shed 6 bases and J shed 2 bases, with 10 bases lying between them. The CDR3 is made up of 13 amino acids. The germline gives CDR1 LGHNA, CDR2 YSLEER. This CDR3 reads CASRRTDNTEAFF. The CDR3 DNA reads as TGCGCCAGCAGACGGACAGACAACACTGAAGCTTTCTTT.

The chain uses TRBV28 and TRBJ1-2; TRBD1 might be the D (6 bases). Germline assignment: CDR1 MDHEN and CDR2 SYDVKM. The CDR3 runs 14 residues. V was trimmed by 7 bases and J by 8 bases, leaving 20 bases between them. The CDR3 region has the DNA TGTGCCAGCATCCCGGCGGGGGGCGGCCGGGGCTACACCTTC. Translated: CASIPAGGGRGYTF.

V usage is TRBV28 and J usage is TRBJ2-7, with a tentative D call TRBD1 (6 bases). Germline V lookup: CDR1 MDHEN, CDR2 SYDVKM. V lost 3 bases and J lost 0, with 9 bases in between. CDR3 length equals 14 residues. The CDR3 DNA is TGTGCCAGCAGTTTTTTAGGGGGCTCCTACGAGCAGTACTTC. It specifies CASSFLGGSYEQYF.